The 10 T cell receptor beta chains below come from one sample, sequenced in a study of blood T cells in healthy people across ages. It was with a sample-barcoded 5' primer and a J-beta primer mix that a second PCR of about 7 to 12 cycles was run. TCRdb independently ran MiXCR on the 5' RACE reads; one entry per CDR3 protein. The sample includes 1 million or so distinct CDR3 sequences, almost 25% of them seen just once. These data were also filed under a second study, of T cells of mothers and their children.

The sequencing input was blood. The receptors originated from a girl aged 2 to 10 in good health.

V is TRBV20-1 and J is TRBJ2-5, with TRBD2 matching over 7 bases. The J call is in doubt because the DNA end fits TRBJ2-1 better. Germline values: CDR1 DFQATT, CDR2 SNEGSKA (reference sequence). The CDR3 length is 14 residues. The CDR3 region has the DNA TGCAGTGCTAGAGATCGATGGCGGGAGCACGAGCAGTTCTTC. This gives the protein CSARDRWREHEQFF.

This clonotype was detected only a few times. V is TRBV11-2 and J is TRBJ1-1; D is ambiguous. V gave up 4 bases and J gave up 1 base, with 7 bases separating them. Germline V CDR1 and CDR2: SGHAT, FQNNGV. The CDR3 sequence is 13 residues long. CDR3 sequence: CASSYDKNTEAFF. Here the CDR3 DNA reads TGTGCCAGCAGCTACGACAAGAACACTGAAGCTTTCTTT.

This clonotype was seen more than once but under ten times. J is TRBJ1-1 and V is TRBV11-2; TRBD1 agrees at 11 bases. CDR1 is SGHAT, CDR2 FQNNGV, per germline. The CDR3 is 17 amino acids. The trim removed 4 bases at V and 3 bases at J, leaving 10 bases unmatched. CDR3 loop: CASSYPPGQGAHTEAFF. The CDR3 DNA sequence: TGTGCCAGCAGCTACCCACCAGGACAGGGGGCGCACACTGAAGCTTTCTTT.

This clonotype was observed a handful of times. Relative to the germline gene, one junction end is altered; a read error may explain this. The genes are TRBV9 and TRBJ2-1; 11 bases agree with TRBD1. Germline CDR1 and CDR2: SGDLS and YYNGEE. CDR3 length equals 18 residues. The CDR3 reads CASSDGQGATSSYNEQLF. CDR3 in DNA: TGTGCCAGCAGCGACGGACAGGGGGCGACGAGCTCCTACAATGAGCAGCTCTTC.

This clonotype was seen only a few times. The CDR3 loop reads CASSPLAGVFDEQFF. Here the CDR3 DNA reads TGTGCCAGCTCACCTCTAGCGGGTGTCTTCGATGAGCAGTTCTTC. This chain connects TRBV18 to TRBJ2-5, with 8 positions matching TRBD2. The better agreement between TRBJ2-1 and the DNA end casts doubt on the J call. CDR3 size: 15 residues. Germline loops: CDR1 KGHSH, CDR2 LQKENI.

This clonotype has more than one count but fewer than ten. This may be a read error, as it is one base from a much larger clone. V usage is TRBV9 and J usage is TRBJ2-1; 8 bases align to TRBD2. This CDR3 is built from 15 residues. Germline V CDR1 and CDR2: SGDLS, YYNGEE. CDR3 region: CASSKAGTSIDEQLF. In DNA form, the CDR3 reads TGTGCCAGCAGCAAAGCCGGGACTAGTATCGATGAGCAGCTCTTC.

In DNA form, the CDR3 reads TGTGCCAGCAGTTTAACAGGACTAGCAGAGCTCTCTCCTTACGAGCAGTACTTC. Its translation is CASSLTGLAELSPYEQYF. The chain combines TRBV27 with TRBJ2-7; 8 positions agree with TRBD2. This CDR3 contains 18 residues. The germline CDR1 and CDR2 sequences are MNHEY and SMNVEV (reference sequence). J lost 4 bases, V lost 2 bases, and 16 bases had no gene match.

This chain joins TRBV7-6 and TRBJ1-4, with no clear D. The germline V and J ends were trimmed by 5 bases and 0 bases, with 10 bases remaining between them. The CDR3 runs to 15 residues. Germline values: CDR1 SGHVS, CDR2 FNYEAQ. The DNA for the CDR3 is TGTGCCAGCAGCCTCGGTAGTTCAACTAATGAAAAACTGTTTTTT. It codes for CASSLGSSTNEKLFF.

The V call is TRBV12-3 or TRBV12-4, the J call TRBJ2-3; D is uncertain. CDR3 length: 16 amino acids. Trimming stripped 2 bases from V and 2 bases from J, with 14 bases between. CDR3 bases: TGTGCCAGCAGTTTAAACCCCGGAACGGCCACAGATACGCAGTATTTT. It is translated as CASSLNPGTATDTQYF.

The V gene is TRBV15, the J gene TRBJ2-1; D is unresolved. The CDR3 loop spans 15 amino acids. Germline loops: CDR1 LNHNV, CDR2 YYDKDF (reference sequence). V lost 6 bases and J lost 0, with 12 bases in between. The CDR3 DNA reads as TGTGCCACCAGAGAAGTAGTTTTCTCCTACAATGAGCAGTTCTTC. It specifies CATREVVFSYNEQFF.